This is a list of T cell receptor beta chains from one sample in a study of T cells in Graves' hyperthyroidism and ophthalmopathy. TCRdb ran MiXCR on the multiplex PCR reads and lists one entry per CDR3 protein. The sample holds 350,000 to 400,000 distinct CDR3 sequences, about 15% seen once. The sequenced sample consisted of blood. The source of these receptors is a woman in her 30s with Graves' hyperthyroidism. CDR3s include the opening cysteine and the closing phenylalanine or tryptophan. Fields, in order: D gene, clone size, J gene, V gene, CDR3 protein, CDR3 DNA. D genes are given only for firm matches. Size is stated for part of the rows, as once, few or many counts, or as a class when the clone is expanded.

D gene: TRBD2; clone size: .; J gene: TRBJ2-1; V gene: TRBV29-1; CDR3 protein: CSVAGLAGGNLSYNEQFF; CDR3 DNA: TGCAGCGTCGCTGGACTAGCGGGAGGGAACCTCTCCTACAATGAGCAGTTCTTC
D gene: .; clone size: .; J gene: TRBJ1-5; V gene: TRBV28; CDR3 protein: CASSSTGTRNQPQHF; CDR3 DNA: TGTGCCAGCAGTTCGACCGGGACAAGGAATCAGCCCCAGCATTTT
D gene: .; clone size: many; J gene: TRBJ2-3; V gene: TRBV7-2; CDR3 protein: CASSLEGGIPDTQYF; CDR3 DNA: TGTGCCAGCAGCTTAGAAGGGGGAATCCCCGATACGCAGTATTTT
D gene: TRBD1; clone size: few; J gene: TRBJ2-1; V gene: TRBV24-1; CDR3 protein: CATSDSGQGFDSEQFF; CDR3 DNA: TGTGCCACCAGTGATTCCGGACAGGGGTTCGATAGTGAGCAGTTCTTC
D gene: TRBD1; clone size: .; J gene: TRBJ1-5; V gene: TRBV5-8; CDR3 protein: CASSTGTGSYQPQHF; CDR3 DNA: TGTGCCAGCAGTACCGGGACAGGGTCGTATCAGCCCCAGCATTTT
D gene: .; clone size: .; J gene: TRBJ2-7; V gene: TRBV29-1; CDR3 protein: CSVEASLTYEQYF; CDR3 DNA: TGCAGCGTTGAAGCTAGCCTAACCTACGAGCAGTACTTC
D gene: .; clone size: few; J gene: TRBJ2-3; V gene: TRBV5-5; CDR3 protein: CASSLATAGDTQYF; CDR3 DNA: TGTGCCAGCAGCTTGGCCACGGCGGGAGATACGCAGTATTTT
D gene: TRBD2; clone size: .; J gene: TRBJ2-7; V gene: TRBV18; CDR3 protein: CASSPASGRGREQYF; CDR3 DNA: TGTGCCAGCTCACCAGCTAGCGGGAGGGGGCGCGAGCAGTACTTC
D gene: TRBD1; clone size: few; J gene: TRBJ2-3; V gene: TRBV7-6; CDR3 protein: CASSQSRDRVTDTQYF; CDR3 DNA: TGTGCCAGCAGCCAATCTCGAGACAGGGTCACAGATACGCAGTATTTT
D gene: .; clone size: few; J gene: TRBJ2-2; V gene: TRBV29-1; CDR3 protein: CSVSGGLGELFF; CDR3 DNA: TGCAGCGTTAGTGGGGGCTTAGGGGAGCTGTTTTTT
D gene: .; clone size: .; J gene: TRBJ1-2; V gene: TRBV7-2; CDR3 protein: CASSLSQGSLYYGYTF; CDR3 DNA: TGTGCCAGCAGCTTATCACAAGGCAGCTTATACTATGGCTACACCTTC
D gene: .; clone size: few; J gene: TRBJ2-1; V gene: TRBV24-1; CDR3 protein: CATSEVSGKSYNEQFF; CDR3 DNA: TGTGCCACCAGTGAAGTTAGCGGAAAGTCCTACAATGAGCAGTTCTTC
D gene: TRBD1; clone size: .; J gene: TRBJ1-4; V gene: TRBV2; CDR3 protein: CASSEGDRGNEKLFF; CDR3 DNA: TGTGCCAGCAGTGAAGGGGACAGGGGGAATGAAAAACTGTTTTTT
D gene: TRBD2; clone size: few; J gene: TRBJ2-1; V gene: TRBV20-1; CDR3 protein: CSAWVLAGVDEQFF; CDR3 DNA: TGCAGTGCCTGGGTCCTAGCGGGAGTGGATGAGCAGTTCTTC
D gene: .; clone size: few; J gene: TRBJ2-1; V gene: TRBV20-1; CDR3 protein: CSAPTPCTGNEQFF; CDR3 DNA: TGCAGTGCTCCGACCCCCTGCACTGGGAATGAGCAGTTCTTC
D gene: .; clone size: few; J gene: TRBJ2-7; V gene: TRBV20-1; CDR3 protein: CSARAPRVSYEQYF; CDR3 DNA: TGCAGTGCTAGGGCCCCCAGGGTGTCCTACGAGCAGTACTTC
D gene: .; clone size: many; J gene: TRBJ2-1; V gene: TRBV24-1; CDR3 protein: CATSDWVYNEQFF; CDR3 DNA: TGTGCCACCAGTGATTGGGTTTACAATGAGCAGTTCTTC
D gene: .; clone size: few; J gene: TRBJ1-1; V gene: TRBV7-2; CDR3 protein: CASSLARGRTEAFF; CDR3 DNA: TGTGCCAGCAGCTTAGCGCGGGGGCGGACTGAAGCTTTCTTT
D gene: TRBD2; clone size: few; J gene: TRBJ2-7; V gene: TRBV6-1; CDR3 protein: CASRKSSGFSYEQYF; CDR3 DNA: TGTGCCAGCCGAAAATCTAGCGGGTTCTCCTACGAGCAGTACTTC
D gene: .; clone size: few; J gene: TRBJ2-1; V gene: TRBV12-3/TRBV12-4; CDR3 protein: CASRLTESNEQFF; CDR3 DNA: TGTGCCAGCCGTCTGACAGAATCCAATGAGCAGTTCTTC
D gene: .; clone size: few; J gene: TRBJ2-2; V gene: TRBV11-2; CDR3 protein: CASSFTSTGELFF; CDR3 DNA: TGTGCCAGCAGCTTTACTTCCACCGGGGAGCTGTTTTTT
D gene: .; clone size: .; J gene: TRBJ2-3; V gene: TRBV15; CDR3 protein: CATSRDSGSGSTDTQYF; CDR3 DNA: TGTGCCACCAGCAGAGATTCGGGGAGCGGGAGCACAGATACGCAGTATTTT
D gene: .; clone size: .; J gene: TRBJ2-5; V gene: TRBV5-1; CDR3 protein: CASSLDGGRGMETQYF; CDR3 DNA: TGCGCCAGCAGCTTGGATGGCGGAAGAGGTATGGAGACCCAGTACTTC
D gene: .; clone size: many; J gene: TRBJ2-1; V gene: TRBV29-1; CDR3 protein: CSVEDFSSYNEQFF; CDR3 DNA: TGCAGCGTTGAGGACTTTAGCTCCTACAATGAGCAGTTCTTC
D gene: .; clone size: .; J gene: TRBJ1-1; V gene: TRBV5-4; CDR3 protein: CASSFGGRAEAFF; CDR3 DNA: TGTGCCAGCAGCTTTGGTGGTCGGGCTGAAGCTTTCTTT
D gene: TRBD2; clone size: .; J gene: TRBJ2-1; V gene: TRBV3-1; CDR3 protein: CASRSLAGGYNEQLF; CDR3 DNA: TGTGCCAGCAGATCACTAGCGGGAGGGTACAATGAGCAGCTCTTC
D gene: .; clone size: few; J gene: TRBJ1-5; V gene: TRBV2; CDR3 protein: CASDRGGMVNQPQHF; CDR3 DNA: TGTGCCAGCGATCGAGGAGGTATGGTCAATCAGCCCCAGCATTTT
D gene: .; clone size: .; J gene: TRBJ2-2; V gene: TRBV10-3; CDR3 protein: CAISGGTDTGELFF; CDR3 DNA: TGTGCCATCAGTGGCGGGACTGACACCGGGGAGCTGTTTTTT
D gene: TRBD2; clone size: few; J gene: TRBJ2-2; V gene: TRBV24-1; CDR3 protein: CASPSSGPNTGELFF; CDR3 DNA: TGTGCCTCCCCTTCTAGCGGACCGAACACCGGGGAGCTGTTTTTT
D gene: TRBD2; clone size: .; J gene: TRBJ2-1; V gene: TRBV6-2/TRBV6-3; CDR3 protein: CASTGAGGPPGEQFF; CDR3 DNA: TGTGCCAGCACGGGGGCGGGAGGTCCACCGGGTGAGCAGTTCTTC
D gene: TRBD1; clone size: many; J gene: TRBJ2-2; V gene: TRBV2; CDR3 protein: CASSERTGTTGELFF; CDR3 DNA: TGTGCCAGCAGTGAACGGACAGGGACCACCGGGGAGCTGTTTTTT
D gene: .; clone size: many; J gene: TRBJ2-5; V gene: TRBV9; CDR3 protein: CASTRDGYYQETQYF; CDR3 DNA: TGTGCCAGCACCCGGGACGGCTACTACCAAGAGACCCAGTACTTC
D gene: .; clone size: many; J gene: TRBJ2-7; V gene: TRBV5-1; CDR3 protein: CASSLGLDYEQYF; CDR3 DNA: TGCGCCAGCAGCCTCGGACTTGACTACGAGCAGTACTTC
D gene: .; clone size: few; J gene: TRBJ2-3; V gene: TRBV19; CDR3 protein: CASSDPDSPYTQYF; CDR3 DNA: TGTGCCAGTAGTGATCCCGACAGTCCCTATACGCAGTATTTT
D gene: .; clone size: many; J gene: TRBJ1-2; V gene: TRBV6-1; CDR3 protein: CASLMGSNYGYTF; CDR3 DNA: TGTGCCAGCCTGATGGGGAGCAACTATGGCTACACCTTC
D gene: .; clone size: few; J gene: TRBJ2-2; V gene: TRBV20-1; CDR3 protein: CSARVKAGELFF; CDR3 DNA: TGCAGTGCTAGAGTCAAAGCCGGGGAGCTGTTTTTT
D gene: .; clone size: .; J gene: TRBJ1-6; V gene: TRBV18; CDR3 protein: CASSPTGPKYSPLHF; CDR3 DNA: TGTGCCAGCTCCCCTACGGGACCAAAGTATTCACCCCTCCACTTT
D gene: TRBD1; clone size: many; J gene: TRBJ1-1; V gene: TRBV5-1; CDR3 protein: CASSLAGTGAEAFF; CDR3 DNA: TGCGCCAGCAGTCTGGCCGGGACAGGGGCTGAAGCTTTCTTT
D gene: .; clone size: once; J gene: TRBJ1-1; V gene: TRBV28; CDR3 protein: CASSLFLAGKGEGTEAFF; CDR3 DNA: TGTGCCAGCAGTTTATTTCTCGCGGGGAAGGGGGAAGGGACTGAAGCTTTCTTT
D gene: TRBD2; clone size: few; J gene: TRBJ2-1; V gene: TRBV20-1; CDR3 protein: CSQVEFGGTSFDEQFF; CDR3 DNA: TGCAGTCAAGTCGAGTTTGGGGGGACTAGTTTCGATGAGCAGTTCTTC